Shown below are 12 T cell receptor beta chains from a single sample sequenced in a study of Ad26.COV2.S vaccination and SARS-CoV-2 variants. This table comes from immunoSEQ multiplex PCR, and its TCRdb copy is limited to in-frame clones, with some not included. The table records approximately 90,000 clones, approximately 82% of them present only once. Material: peripheral blood, obtained after recovery from COVID-19. The source of these receptors is a human donor who had recovered from COVID-19.

The rearrangement joins TRBV4-3 to TRBJ2-7, with TRBD2 matching over 8 bases. The CDR3 extends over 14 amino acids. CDR1 and CDR2 (germline): LGHNA, YSLEER. Unmatched junction bases numbered 9, after V lost 5 bases and J lost 6 bases. The DNA of the CDR3 is TGCGCCAGCAGCGCCAGCGGGAGCACCCTCGAGCAGTACTTC. Its protein product is CASSASGSTLEQYF.

This clone was recorded once. The gene calls are TRBV7-2 and TRBJ2-4; the match to TRBD1 covers 9 bases. The germline V gene encodes CDR1 SGHTA and CDR2 FQGNSA. With 1 base clipped from V and 7 bases from J, the junction kept 5 bases outside the gene matches. The CDR3 has 15 amino acids. In DNA, the CDR3 is TGTGCCAGCAGCTTAGATGCAGGGACAGGGAACATTCAGTACTTC. This encodes CASSLDAGTGNIQYF. The full variable domain, completed using reference TRBV7-2 and TRBJ2-4, is GAGVSQSPSNKVTEKGKDVELRCDPISGHTALYWYRQSLGQGLEFLIYFQGNSAPDKSGLPSDRFSAERTGGSVSTLTIQRTQQEDSAVYLCASSLDAGTGNIQYFGAGTRLSVL.

The chain recombines TRBV7-2 with TRBJ2-7; 10 nucleotides align to TRBD2. V lost 5 bases and J lost 7; bases outside the gene matches: 11. Germline CDR1 and CDR2: SGHTA and FQGNSA. There are 15 residues in the CDR3. The CDR3 protein is CASSPKASGSSEQYF. The CDR3 DNA reads as TGTGCCAGCAGCCCGAAAGCTAGCGGGAGTTCTGAGCAGTACTTC.

This clone was observed a few times. The chain carries TRBV6-4 and TRBJ1-2; D may be TRBD1 (6 bases). Between the trimmed V and J ends, which lost 0 bases and 4 bases, there was a span of 12 bases. Germline-derived CDR1 and CDR2 are MRHNA and SNTAGT. The length of the CDR3 is 15 residues. The CDR3 coding sequence is TGTGCCAGCAGTGACTCGACAACAGGGACCTATGGCTACACCTTC. As protein: CASSDSTTGTYGYTF.

The chain combines TRBV6-6 with TRBJ1-1; D unclear. V was shortened by 8 bases and J by 5 bases, with 15 bases between the two germline ends. This CDR3 contains 13 residues. Germline CDR1 and CDR2: MNHNY and SVGAGI (reference sequence). In DNA form, the CDR3 reads TGTGCCAGCGGTGGACGGGGAAAGACTGAAGCTTTCTTT. Amino acid sequence: CASGGRGKTEAFF.

V is TRBV28 and J is TRBJ1-2, with unresolved D. The CDR3 is 14 amino acids. Germline CDR1 and CDR2: MDHEN and SYDVKM. The ends were cut back, 3 bases at V and 2 bases at J, with 10 bases in the middle. This CDR3 is CASSFGRVNYGYTF. The CDR3 DNA reads TGTGCCAGCAGTTTTGGGCGGGTAAACTATGGCTACACCTTC.

The gene calls are TRBV10-1 and TRBJ2-2; D gene unclear. CDR3 length: 12 amino acids. Germline loops: CDR1 WNHNN, CDR2 SYGVQD (reference sequence). Trimming left V 4 bases short and J 1 base short, with 1 base between. In DNA, the CDR3 is TGCGCCAGCAGTGGGAACACCGGGGAGCTGTTTTTT. Its protein product is CASSGNTGELFF.

The CDR3 DNA reads TGTGCCAGCAGTTTGATGAGCGGGAGAGGTAATGAGCAGTTCTTC. The encoded protein is CASSLMSGRGNEQFF. The chain links TRBV28 to TRBJ2-1; TRBD2 agrees at 8 bases. The germline V gene has CDR1 MDHEN and CDR2 SYDVKM. The V segment lost 3 bases and the J segment 7 bases; nucleotides outside the gene matches: 8. This CDR3 is built from 15 residues.

This clone was found once. This chain connects TRBV28 to TRBJ2-7; D possibly corresponds to TRBD1 (5 bases). The V gene's germline CDR1 is MDHEN and CDR2 SYDVKM. CDR3 length equals 13 residues. The V and J ends lost 5 bases and 3 bases respectively, with 11 bases between them. The CDR3 region is CASSILTDYEQYF. CDR3 nucleotides: TGTGCCAGCAGTATCTTGACAGACTACGAGCAGTACTTC.

This clone was seen more than once but under ten times. The V and J genes are TRBV3-1 (or the pseudogene TRBV3-2) and TRBJ2-1; maybe TRBD1 (5 bases). Germline V gene data show CDR1 as LGHDT and CDR2 as YNNKEL (reference sequence). Trimming cost V 5 bases and J 6 bases, with 14 bases left between them. This CDR3 spans 14 amino acids. The CDR3 spells CASSEYDQGNEQFF. CDR3 bases: TGTGCCAGCAGCGAATACGATCAGGGCAATGAGCAGTTCTTC.

This clone came up once. This sequence joins TRBV2 and TRBJ2-2; D gene uncertain. Germline V lookup: CDR1 SNHLY, CDR2 FYNNEI. The CDR3 extends over 15 amino acids. Trimming cost V 6 bases and J 6 bases, with 17 bases left between them. CDR3 nucleotides: TGTGCCAGCAGGCAAGAAGGCACCGCCCCCGGGGAGCTGTTTTTT. Residues: CASRQEGTAPGELFF.

This clone was seen just once. At one end, the junction sequence differs from germline, possibly due to a read error. This chain joins TRBV6-1 and TRBJ2-1; no clear D. Germline V gives CDR1 MNHNS, CDR2 SASEGT. The CDR3 contains 11 residues. CDR3 amino acids: CASTENNEQFF. DNA for the CDR3: TGTGCCAGCACTGAAAACAATGAGCAGTTCTTC.